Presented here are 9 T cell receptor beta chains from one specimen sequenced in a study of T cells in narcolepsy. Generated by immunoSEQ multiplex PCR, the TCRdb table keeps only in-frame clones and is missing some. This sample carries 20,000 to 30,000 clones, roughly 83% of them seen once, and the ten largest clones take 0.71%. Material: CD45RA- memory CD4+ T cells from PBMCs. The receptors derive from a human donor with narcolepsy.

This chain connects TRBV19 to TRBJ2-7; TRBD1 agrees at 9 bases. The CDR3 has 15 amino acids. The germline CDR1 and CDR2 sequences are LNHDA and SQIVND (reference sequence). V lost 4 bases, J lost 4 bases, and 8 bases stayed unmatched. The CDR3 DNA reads TGTGCCAGTAGTAGGCCGGGACAGGGCGTTTACGAGCAGTACTTC. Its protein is CASSRPGQGVYEQYF.

CDR3 loop: CASSRPGTFEAFF. In nucleotides, the CDR3 is TGTGCCAGCAGTCGACCAGGGACTTTCGAAGCTTTCTTT. The chain links TRBV6-6 to TRBJ1-1; TRBD1 is a possible D gene (5 bases). This CDR3 is built from 13 residues. The germline CDR1 and CDR2 sequences are MNHNY and SVGAGI (reference sequence). Trimming took off 5 bases at V and 8 bases at J, with 15 bases between the two ends.

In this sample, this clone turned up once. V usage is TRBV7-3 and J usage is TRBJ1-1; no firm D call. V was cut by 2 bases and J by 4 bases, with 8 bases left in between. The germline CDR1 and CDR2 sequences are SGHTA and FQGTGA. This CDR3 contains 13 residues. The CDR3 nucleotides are TGTGCCAGCAGCTTATCCGCGGGCACTGAAGCTTTCTTT. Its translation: CASSLSAGTEAFF.

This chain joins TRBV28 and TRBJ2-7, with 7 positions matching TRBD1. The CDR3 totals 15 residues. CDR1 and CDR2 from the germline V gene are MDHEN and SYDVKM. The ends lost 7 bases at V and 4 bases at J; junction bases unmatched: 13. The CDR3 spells CASNSPPGQKYEQYF. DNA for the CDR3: TGTGCCAGCAACAGCCCCCCGGGACAGAAGTACGAGCAGTACTTC.

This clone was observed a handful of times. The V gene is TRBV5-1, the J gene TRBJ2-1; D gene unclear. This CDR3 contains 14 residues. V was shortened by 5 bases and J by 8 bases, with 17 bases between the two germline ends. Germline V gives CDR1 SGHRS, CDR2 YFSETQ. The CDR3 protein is CASRILTSQHEQFF. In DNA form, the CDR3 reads TGCGCCAGCAGGATACTTACCTCTCAACATGAGCAGTTCTTC.

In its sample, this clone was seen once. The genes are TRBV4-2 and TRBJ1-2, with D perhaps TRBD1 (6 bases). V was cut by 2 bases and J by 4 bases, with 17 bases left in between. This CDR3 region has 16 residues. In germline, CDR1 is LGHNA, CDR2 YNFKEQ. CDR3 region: CASSQNTGSLSYGYTF. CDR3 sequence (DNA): TGTGCCAGCAGCCAAAATACAGGGTCCCTCTCCTATGGCTACACCTTC.

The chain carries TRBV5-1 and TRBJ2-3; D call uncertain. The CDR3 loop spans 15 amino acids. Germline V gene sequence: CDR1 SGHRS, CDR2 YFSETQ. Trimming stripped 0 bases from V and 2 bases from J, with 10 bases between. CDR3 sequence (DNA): TGCGCCAGCAGCTTGGCCGATTTCTCCACAGATACGCAGTATTTT. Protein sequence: CASSLADFSTDTQYF.

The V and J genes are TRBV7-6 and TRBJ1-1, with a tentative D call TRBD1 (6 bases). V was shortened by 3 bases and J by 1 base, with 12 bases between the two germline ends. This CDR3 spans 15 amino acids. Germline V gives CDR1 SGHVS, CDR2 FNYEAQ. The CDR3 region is CASSLGGGTNTEAFF. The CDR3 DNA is TGTGCCAGCAGCTTGGGTGGGGGCACGAACACTGAAGCTTTCTTT.

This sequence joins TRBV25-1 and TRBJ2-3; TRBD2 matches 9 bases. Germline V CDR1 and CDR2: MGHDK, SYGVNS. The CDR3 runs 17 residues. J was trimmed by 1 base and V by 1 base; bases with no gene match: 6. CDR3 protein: CASSEFGSGSRTDTQYF. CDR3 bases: TGTGCCAGCAGTGAATTTGGTAGCGGGAGTCGCACAGATACGCAGTATTTT.